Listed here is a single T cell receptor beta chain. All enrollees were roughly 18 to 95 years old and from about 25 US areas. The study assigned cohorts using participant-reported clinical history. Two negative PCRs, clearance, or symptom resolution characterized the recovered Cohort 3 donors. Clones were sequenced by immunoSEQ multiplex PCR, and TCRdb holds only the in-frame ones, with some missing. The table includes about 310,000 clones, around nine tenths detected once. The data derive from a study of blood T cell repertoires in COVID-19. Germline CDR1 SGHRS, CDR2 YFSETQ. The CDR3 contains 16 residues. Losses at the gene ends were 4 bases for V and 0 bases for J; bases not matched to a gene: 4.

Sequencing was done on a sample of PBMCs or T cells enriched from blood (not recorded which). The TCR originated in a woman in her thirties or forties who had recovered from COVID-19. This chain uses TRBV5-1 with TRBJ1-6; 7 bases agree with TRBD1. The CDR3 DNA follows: TGCGCCAGCAGCGCAGGGGGGAGCTCCTATAATTCACCCCTCCACTTT. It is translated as CASSAGGSSYNSPLHF.